One T cell receptor (beta chain) is described in this entry. Antigen specificity is unknown. The sample originates from a study of T-cell memory formation after mild COVID-19. Findings and caveats of the study: Contracting CD4+ clones lay largely in CM and EM, with CD8+ ones residing in EMRA.

Employing constant-segment primers, 5'RACE generated TCR alpha and TCR beta cDNA libraries bearing sample barcodes and UMIs. One entry per CDR3 protein results from TCRdb running MiXCR on the 5' RACE reads. This sample carries more than 110,000 distinct CDR3 sequences, 14% to 15% of them seen once, and the ten largest clones take roughly 28%. Sequencing was done on a sample of PBMCs or a T cell subset sorted from them (not recorded which). The source is an adult woman who had mild COVID-19 (a few samples of this study predate the infection). Cell type and time point are not known.

The CDR3 region is CASTGGTYEQYF. The CDR3 nucleotides read TGTGCCAGCACTGGCGGAACCTACGAGCAGTACTTC. The J gene is TRBJ2-7, the V gene TRBV2; D is undetermined. V shed 7 bases and J shed 2 bases, with 9 bases lying between them. Looked up from germline, CDR1 is SNHLY and CDR2 is FYNNEI. The CDR3 has 12 amino acids.